The source of this TCR beta chain is a study of T cells in localized non-small cell lung cancer. Study conclusions and caveats: A median of roughly 50 of the top 100 tumor clones appeared in adjacent lung, which was paired and uninvolved. The study sequenced only one region of the tumor. As a result, intratumor heterogeneity could not be excluded and remains possible. T cell clonality was highest in uninvolved adjacent lung, above tumor.

In its sample, this clone was seen once. The antigen is unknown. Only in-frame clones appear in the TCRdb table, and some are missing; sequencing was by immunoSEQ multiplex PCR. This table has tens of thousands of clones, around nine tenths appearing once. Trimming took 3 bases from V and 5 from J; bases not matched to a gene: 6. The CDR3 is made up of 14 amino acids. Germline V gene lookup returns CDR1 MNHEY and CDR2 SMNVEV (reference sequence). The TCR was taken from a woman aged 35-75 years with stage II lung adenocarcinoma. V usage is TRBV27 and J usage is TRBJ2-5; 7 bases fit TRBD2. This specimen consisted of PBMCs, obtained before any cancer treatment. The CDR3 nucleotides read TGTGCCAGCAGTTTCGGGGGGATAGCGGAGACCCAGTACTTC. Translating it yields CASSFGGIAETQYF.